Below, 12 T cell receptor beta chains from the same sample are listed, as sequenced in a study of blood T cell repertoires in COVID-19 (dated by TCRdb to 2020 to 2022). The method was the immunoSEQ multiplex PCR assay. Here the immuneACCESS table is served through TCRdb, limited to in-frame sequences with V and J called. Missing clones are a known gap in these copies; in checked studies unresolved V genes cover under half, and the rest lacks a known reason. The table for this sample lists 87,000 or so clones; 70% to 90% of them were counted only once. 20% to 25% of the sample lies in the top ten. The specimen sequenced was peripheral blood. These TCRs come from an elderly woman in a cohort sampled during active or convalescent COVID-19.

The chain joins TRBV28 to TRBJ2-2, with D tentatively TRBD2 (5 bases). CDR1 and CDR2 (germline): MDHEN, SYDVKM. The CDR3 spans 14 residues. Trimming left V 3 bases short and J 5 bases short, with 10 bases between. CDR3 nucleotides: TGTGCCAGCAGTTTGAGGGCCCCAACCGGGGAGCTGTTTTTT. This gives the protein CASSLRAPTGELFF.

The rearrangement joins TRBV2 to TRBJ1-5, with TRBD1 matching 8 bases. Trimming removed 4 bases from V and 5 bases from J; junction bases left unmatched: 4. CDR3 length: 14 residues. Germline CDR1 and CDR2: SNHLY and FYNNEI. CDR3 residues: CASSAQGVDQPQHF. CDR3 bases: TGTGCCAGCAGTGCACAGGGGGTCGATCAGCCCCAGCATTTT.

For this clone: This sample also contains other DNA sequences that code for the same CDR3. V usage is TRBV3-1 (or the pseudogene TRBV3-2) and J usage is TRBJ2-5, with 10 bases lining up with TRBD2. Germline CDR1 is LGHDT and CDR2 is YNNKEL (reference sequence). The CDR3 has 16 amino acids. V lost 4 bases, J lost 2 bases, and 7 bases stayed unmatched. The CDR3 DNA reads as TGTGCCAGCAGCCCCAGACTAGCGGGCCTACAAGAGACCCAGTACTTC. Translation: CASSPRLAGLQETQYF.

The sample holds a few counts of this clone. This chain connects TRBV13 to TRBJ1-1; D might be TRBD1 (6 bases). V lost 5 bases, J lost 4 bases, and 14 bases lay in between. Germline CDR1 and CDR2: PRHDT and FYEKMQ (reference sequence). This CDR3 contains 14 residues. The CDR3 reads CASSQGRGVTEAFF. Written as DNA, the CDR3 is TGTGCCAGCAGCCAGGGGCGAGGGGTCACTGAAGCTTTCTTT.

This clone appeared a single time. The genes are TRBV27 and TRBJ1-4; 9 nucleotides agree with TRBD1. The J segment lost 3 bases and the V segment lost 8 bases, leaving 7 bases of the junction unmatched. CDR1 and CDR2 (germline): MNHEY, SMNVEV (reference sequence). The CDR3 loop spans 15 amino acids. The CDR3 nucleotides are TGTGCCAGCGCCTCCGGGACAGGGCCTAATGAAAAACTGTTTTTT. It encodes CASASGTGPNEKLFF.

The J gene is TRBJ2-1, the V gene TRBV5-1; 8 bases align to TRBD2. The CDR3 has 21 amino acids. Germline V gives CDR1 SGHRS, CDR2 YFSETQ. V trimming: 1 base; J trimming: 0 bases; junction bases outside the gene matches: 18. The CDR3 coding sequence is TGCGCCAGCAGCTTGTTTTGGGGAACTAGCGGCTGGATGGGCTCCTACAATGAGCAGTTCTTC. This encodes CASSLFWGTSGWMGSYNEQFF.

The chain joins TRBV24-1 to TRBJ2-1; maybe TRBD1 (6 bases). Germline V lookup: CDR1 KGHDR, CDR2 SFDVKD. Trimming removed 3 bases from V and 9 bases from J, with 14 bases in between. This CDR3 is 14 amino acids long. CDR3 loop: CATSDTVSRGEQFF. In nucleotides, the CDR3 is TGTGCCACCAGTGATACGGTTAGCAGGGGTGAGCAGTTCTTC.

A single count supports this clone. The CDR3 DNA reads as TGTGCCAGTACCTTGAGGGGACTAGCGTTCACAGATACGCAGTATTTT. Its protein is CASTLRGLAFTDTQYF. The V and J genes are TRBV19 and TRBJ2-3; 10 bases line up with TRBD2. Germline assignment: CDR1 LNHDA and CDR2 SQIVND (reference sequence). The CDR3 sequence is 16 residues long. V lost 7 bases, J lost 2 bases, and 9 bases stayed unmatched.

The chain joins TRBV7-3 to TRBJ2-5; D perhaps matches TRBD2 (6 bases). Germline CDR1 and CDR2: SGHTA and FQGTGA. V was clipped by 0 bases and J by 9 bases, with 17 bases between them. The CDR3 runs 15 residues. This CDR3 is CASSLTSGGGVAQYF. The CDR3 DNA follows: TGTGCCAGCAGCTTAACGTCAGGTGGCGGGGTGGCCCAGTACTTC.

This clone has more than one count but fewer than ten. This chain uses TRBV12-3 or TRBV12-4 with TRBJ1-1, with TRBD1 matching 8 bases. After removal of 5 bases from V and 9 bases from J, the junction contained 8 bases not matched to a gene. The CDR3 extends over 13 amino acids. The CDR3 region is CASSPKGQGKAFF. CDR3 sequence (DNA): TGTGCCAGCAGTCCAAAAGGACAGGGTAAAGCTTTCTTT.

V usage is TRBV5-1 and J usage is TRBJ1-1; D unresolved. Germline values: CDR1 SGHRS, CDR2 YFSETQ. There are 13 residues in the CDR3. V was pared by 0 bases and J by 7 bases, with 10 bases between. This CDR3 reads CASSLAGGIEAFF. The CDR3 DNA sequence: TGCGCCAGCAGCTTGGCGGGCGGGATTGAAGCTTTCTTT.

This clone has a handful of counts. The chain joins TRBV4-1 to TRBJ1-1; unclear D gene. The V gene's germline CDR1 is MGHRA and CDR2 YSYEKL. CDR3 size: 15 residues. Trimming removed 0 bases from V and 11 bases from J, with 19 bases in between. The CDR3 region is CASSQDRGQTLRAFF. CDR3 in DNA: TGCGCCAGCAGCCAAGATCGAGGCCAAACCCTAAGGGCTTTCTTT.